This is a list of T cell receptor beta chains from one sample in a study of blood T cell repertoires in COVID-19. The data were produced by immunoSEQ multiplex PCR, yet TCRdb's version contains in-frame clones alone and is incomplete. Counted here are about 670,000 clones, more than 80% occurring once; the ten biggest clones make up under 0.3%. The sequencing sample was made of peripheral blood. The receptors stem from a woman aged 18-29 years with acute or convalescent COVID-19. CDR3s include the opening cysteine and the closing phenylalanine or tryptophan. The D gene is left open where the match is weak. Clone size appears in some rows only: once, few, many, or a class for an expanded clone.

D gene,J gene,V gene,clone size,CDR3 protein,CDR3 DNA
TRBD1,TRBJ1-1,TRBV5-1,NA,CASSLVRVGQGQKAFF,TGCGCCAGCAGCTTGGTTCGGGTGGGACAGGGTCAGAAAGCTTTCTTT
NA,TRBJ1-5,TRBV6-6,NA,CASSYVRGSNQPQHF,TGTGCCAGCAGTTATGTAAGGGGTAGCAATCAGCCCCAGCATTTT
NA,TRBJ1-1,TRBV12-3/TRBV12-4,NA,CASSFGGAVEAFF,TGTGCCAGCAGTTTCGGGGGGGCGGTTGAAGCTTTCTTT
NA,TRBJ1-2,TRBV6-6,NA,CASSPGIGYTF,TGTGCCAGCAGCCCAGGGATTGGCTACACCTTC
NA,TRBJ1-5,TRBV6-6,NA,CASSYSTGANQPQHF,TGTGCCAGCAGTTACTCGACGGGTGCCAATCAGCCCCAGCATTTT
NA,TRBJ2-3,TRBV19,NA,CASSINRGRVGTDTQYF,TGTGCCAGTAGTATAAACCGAGGCAGGGTAGGCACAGATACGCAGTATTTT
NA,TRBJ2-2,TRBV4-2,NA,CASSQDGSDTGELFF,TGTGCCAGCAGCCAAGATGGTTCGGACACCGGGGAGCTGTTTTTT
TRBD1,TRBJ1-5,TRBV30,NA,CAWSVGTAQGGPQHF,TGTGCCTGGAGTGTAGGGACAGCTCAAGGAGGGCCCCAGCATTTT
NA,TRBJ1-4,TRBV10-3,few,CAISALTRTRGKLFF,TGTGCCATCAGTGCCCTCACAAGGACCCGGGGAAAACTGTTTTTT
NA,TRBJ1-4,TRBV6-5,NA,CASSYSPRVREKLFF,TGTGCCAGCAGTTATAGTCCCAGGGTACGAGAAAAACTGTTTTTT
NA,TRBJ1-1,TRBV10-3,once,CAVGLLNTEAFF,TGTGCCGTCGGACTTCTGAACACTGAAGCTTTCTTT
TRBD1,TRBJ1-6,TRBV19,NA,CATGPGQWKNSPLHF,TGTGCCACCGGACCGGGACAGTGGAAAAATTCACCCCTCCACTTT
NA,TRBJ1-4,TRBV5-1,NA,CASSPGRGVDEKLFF,TGCGCCAGCAGCCCGGGTCGTGGTGTAGACGAAAAACTGTTTTTT
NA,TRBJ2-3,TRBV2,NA,CASSALPDTQYF,TGTGCCAGCAGTGCACTGCCGGATACGCAGTATTTT
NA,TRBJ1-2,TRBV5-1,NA,CASSLAVEVPGYTF,TGCGCCAGCAGCTTGGCCGTTGAGGTCCCTGGCTACACCTTC
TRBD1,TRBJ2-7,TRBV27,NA,CASSSPGQGAYEQYF,TGTGCCAGCAGCAGTCCGGGACAGGGGGCCTACGAGCAGTACTTC
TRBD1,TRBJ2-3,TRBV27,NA,CASSFWGQGTYTQYF,TGTGCCAGCAGTTTTTGGGGACAGGGGACGTATACGCAGTATTTT
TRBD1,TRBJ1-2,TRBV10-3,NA,CAISEAKTGGYGYTF,TGTGCCATCAGTGAGGCTAAAACAGGGGGCTATGGCTACACCTTC
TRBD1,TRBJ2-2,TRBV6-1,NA,CASSGIRDRVHGELFF,TGTGCCAGCAGTGGTATCCGGGACAGGGTGCACGGGGAGCTGTTTTTT
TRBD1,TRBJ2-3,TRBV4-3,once,CASSHSGGQGFSDTQYF,TGCGCCAGCAGCCACTCTGGGGGACAGGGTTTCTCAGATACGCAGTATTTT